The 18 T cell receptor beta chains below all came from one sample that was sequenced in a study of CD8 T cells in ankylosing spondylitis. TCRdb re-called the 5' RACE reads through MiXCR, storing one row per CDR3 protein. The repertoire consists of some 250,000 distinct CDR3 sequences, with approximately 12% occurring once and the leading ten covering around 7%. Sample: blood, either unsorted or a sorted T cell fraction (not recorded which). Every receptor here comes from a male donor with ankylosing spondylitis or in good health (not recorded which).

This clonotype was observed at least ten times. The V call is TRBV20-1, the J call TRBJ1-1, with 8 bases fitting TRBD1. V gave up 0 bases and J gave up 11 bases; unmatched junction bases: 2. This CDR3 is 11 amino acids long. Looked up from germline, CDR1 is DFQATT and CDR2 is SNEGSKA (reference sequence). CDR3 bases: TGCAGTGCTAGAGACAACAGGGGGGCTTTCTTT. This sequence encodes CSARDNRGAFF.

This clonotype has at least ten counts. V is TRBV20-1 and J is TRBJ2-3; weak D call: TRBD2 (5 bases). This CDR3 is built from 14 residues. Germline V gene lookup returns CDR1 DFQATT and CDR2 SNEGSKA (reference sequence). V was cut by 3 bases and J by 4 bases, with 14 bases left in between. CDR3 bases: TGCAGTGCTAGGCTGGCGGGTCTGGCAGATACGCAGTATTTT. Residues: CSARLAGLADTQYF.

This clonotype was seen only a few times. The chain employs TRBV3-1 and TRBJ2-1; 16 positions agree with TRBD2. This CDR3 has 18 residues. Germline CDR1 reads LGHDT; CDR2 reads YNNKEL (reference sequence). Trimming removed 2 bases from V and 7 bases from J; junction bases left unmatched: 8. This CDR3 reads CASSQTGTSGRATNEQFF. The CDR3 DNA follows: TGTGCCAGCAGCCAAACAGGGACTAGCGGGAGGGCCACGAATGAGCAGTTCTTC.

At least ten counts were recorded for this clonotype. The chain combines TRBV6-1 with TRBJ1-6; D unresolved. The CDR3 has 15 amino acids. Between the trimmed V and J ends, which lost 0 bases and 7 bases, there was a span of 10 bases. Germline V gene sequence: CDR1 MNHNS, CDR2 SASEGT. CDR3 region: CASSEAPGSNSPLHF. In nucleotides, the CDR3 is TGTGCCAGCAGTGAAGCGCCGGGTAGCAATTCACCCCTCCACTTT.

This chain uses TRBV7-9 with TRBJ2-1; the D is unclear. CDR1 SEHNR and CDR2 FQNEAQ come from the germline V gene (reference sequence). The CDR3 has 15 residues. V gave up 4 bases and J gave up 1 base, with 11 bases separating them. The DNA of the CDR3 is TGTGCCAGCAGCTCCCCTGCCGGGTCCTACAATGAGCAGTTCTTC. Translation gives CASSSPAGSYNEQFF.

This clonotype appeared many times. This chain joins TRBV5-5 and TRBJ2-2; unclear D gene. Looked up from germline, CDR1 is SGHKS and CDR2 is YYEKEE (reference sequence). This CDR3 is built from 13 residues. V was trimmed by 0 bases and J by 6 bases, leaving 6 bases between them. CDR3 sequence: CASSLVDPGELFF. CDR3 DNA: TGTGCCAGCAGCTTGGTAGATCCCGGGGAGCTGTTTTTT.

This clonotype appeared many times. CDR3 sequence (DNA): TGTGCCAGCTCACCAAACCCGGGACAACTGACCGGGGAGCTGTTTTTT. Translated, it gives CASSPNPGQLTGELFF. The chain recombines TRBV18 with TRBJ2-2, with D possibly matching TRBD1 (6 bases). Trimming pared 2 bases from V and 5 bases from J, leaving 15 bases between. Germline CDR1 is KGHSH and CDR2 is LQKENI. The CDR3 length is 16 residues.

This clonotype was seen at least ten times. The V and J genes are TRBV10-3 and TRBJ2-3; possibly TRBD2 for D (6 bases). Germline V gives CDR1 ENHRY, CDR2 SYGVKD. The germline V and J ends were trimmed by 0 bases and 5 bases, with 18 bases remaining between them. The CDR3 covers 17 residues. The CDR3 loop reads CAISESLRGSYGDTQYF. Written as DNA, the CDR3 is TGTGCCATCAGTGAGTCACTCCGGGGGTCCTACGGAGATACGCAGTATTTT.

This clonotype was seen at least ten times. The chain uses TRBV20-1 and TRBJ2-2, with D unresolved. Trimming took off 3 bases at V and 0 bases at J, with 2 bases between the two ends. Germline V gene sequence: CDR1 DFQATT, CDR2 SNEGSKA (reference sequence). CDR3 size: 12 residues. The CDR3 DNA reads as TGCAGTGCTAGTACGAACACCGGGGAGCTGTTTTTT. The encoded protein is CSASTNTGELFF.

Many counts were recorded for this clonotype. This chain joins TRBV4-1 and TRBJ1-1; 10 bases agree with TRBD1. The CDR3 has 15 amino acids. The V segment lost 4 bases and the J segment 8 bases; nucleotides outside the gene matches: 10. Per the germline V gene, CDR1 is MGHRA and CDR2 is YSYEKL. Here the CDR3 DNA reads TGCGCCAGCAGCCGCACCGGGACAGGGGTAAGAGAAGCTTTCTTT. It encodes CASSRTGTGVREAFF.

Many counts were recorded for this clonotype. This sequence joins TRBV27 and TRBJ2-7, with D possibly TRBD1 on 6 matching bases. Germline lookup yields CDR1 MNHEY and CDR2 SMNVEV (reference sequence). The V and J ends lost 8 bases and 2 bases respectively, with 13 bases between them. CDR3 length equals 13 residues. The CDR3 loop is CASLGDTPYEQYF. DNA for the CDR3: TGTGCCAGCTTGGGGGACACTCCCTACGAGCAGTACTTC.

This clonotype was counted at least ten times. The chain carries TRBV20-1 and TRBJ1-3; unclear D gene. Germline V gene sequence: CDR1 DFQATT, CDR2 SNEGSKA (reference sequence). V lost 2 bases to trimming and J lost 0 bases, with 11 bases between them. This CDR3 region has 15 residues. The CDR3 nucleotides are TGCAGTGCTAGACGTTTCAGGAGCTCTGGAAACACCATATATTTT. It yields the protein CSARRFRSSGNTIYF.

This clonotype was observed many times. J is TRBJ2-1 and V is TRBV5-1; 7 positions match TRBD2. The CDR3 sequence is 12 residues long. The germline CDR1 and CDR2 sequences are SGHRS and YFSETQ. V dropped 2 bases and J dropped 10; count of bases not matched to a gene: 3. The CDR3 DNA reads TGCGCCAGCAGCTTACTAGCGTACGAGCAGTTCTTC. It encodes CASSLLAYEQFF.

This sequence joins TRBV10-3 and TRBJ1-5; D is uncertain. CDR1 is ENHRY and CDR2 is SYGVKD in the germline V gene. This CDR3 has 14 amino acids. V shed 5 bases and J shed 1 base, with 9 bases lying between them. DNA for the CDR3: TGTGCCATCAGTTCGGACGGAAGCAATCAGCCCCAGCATTTT. The encoded protein is CAISSDGSNQPQHF.

This clonotype was detected ten times or more. This rearrangement joins TRBV12-3 or TRBV12-4 to TRBJ2-5, with 8 bases matching TRBD1. The CDR3 contains 15 residues. Trimming took 4 bases from V and 4 from J; bases not matched to a gene: 8. In DNA, the CDR3 is TGTGCCAGCAGTTCCGGACAGGGCAGGCTAGAGACCCAGTACTTC. Translated, it gives CASSSGQGRLETQYF.

The chain joins TRBV20-1 to TRBJ2-3; D call uncertain. Germline V gene data show CDR1 as DFQATT and CDR2 as SNEGSKA (reference sequence). There are 13 residues in the CDR3. Trimming took 6 bases from V and 2 from J, leaving 12 bases between them. The chain's CDR3 is CSARTETTDTQYF. The DNA for the CDR3 is TGCAGTGCGAGAACGGAAACCACAGATACGCAGTATTTT.

This clonotype was observed at least ten times. The chain recombines TRBV6-1 with TRBJ1-2; maybe TRBD1 (6 bases). V gave up 6 bases and J gave up 2 bases, with 10 bases separating them. CDR1 is MNHNS, CDR2 SASEGT, per germline. This CDR3 region has 13 residues. DNA of the CDR3: TGTGCCAGCAGAAACAGGGAGAACTATGGCTACACCTTC. Encoded protein: CASRNRENYGYTF.

This clonotype was counted many times. The CDR3 spells CSARDPAQGTTGELFF. Here the CDR3 DNA reads TGCAGTGCTAGAGATCCCGCACAGGGTACCACCGGGGAGCTGTTTTTT. The gene calls are TRBV20-1 and TRBJ2-2; weak D call: TRBD1 (6 bases). The V end was cut by 0 bases, the J end by 4 bases, with 15 bases between. The length of the CDR3 is 16 residues. CDR1 is DFQATT and CDR2 is SNEGSKA in the germline V gene (reference sequence).